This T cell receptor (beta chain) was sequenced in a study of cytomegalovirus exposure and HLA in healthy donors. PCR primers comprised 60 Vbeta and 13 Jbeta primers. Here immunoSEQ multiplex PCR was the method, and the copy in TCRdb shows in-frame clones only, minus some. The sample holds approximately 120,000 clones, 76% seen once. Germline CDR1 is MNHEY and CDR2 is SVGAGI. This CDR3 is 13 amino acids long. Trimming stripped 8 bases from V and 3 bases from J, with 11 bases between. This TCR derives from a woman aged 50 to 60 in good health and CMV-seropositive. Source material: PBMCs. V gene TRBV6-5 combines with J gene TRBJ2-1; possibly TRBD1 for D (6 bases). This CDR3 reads CASFSRGYNEQFF. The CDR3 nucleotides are TGTGCCAGCTTTAGCAGGGGCTACAATGAGCAGTTCTTC.